Below are 21 T cell receptor beta chains sequenced from a single sample in a study of shared clonotypes between healthy human individuals. Sequencing was performed with immunoSEQ multiplex PCR; in TCRdb, only in-frame clones are kept and a portion is missing. The sample has some 2.3 million clones; just over 90% are singletons. The sample consisted of naive CD4+ T cells from PBMCs. Subset meaning: CD45RA+ positively selected. The receptors stem from a man aged 18-30 years in good health. Some clones in this sample may be carry-over from other donors' samples.

The CDR3: CASSVSDPDTQYF. CDR3 DNA: TGTGCCAGCAGCGTAAGTGACCCAGATACGCAGTATTTT. The chain combines TRBV9 with TRBJ2-3; D not certain. The CDR3 has 13 amino acids. V dropped 1 base and J dropped 4 bases, with 7 bases sitting between them. Germline V gene lookup returns CDR1 SGDLS and CDR2 YYNGEE.

This clone appeared once. The same CDR3 arises from other DNA sequences in this sample as well. The chain joins TRBV5-1 to TRBJ1-3, with a possible D match to TRBD1 (5 bases). V lost 0 bases to trimming and J lost 2 bases, with 6 bases between them. Germline CDR1 reads SGHRS; CDR2 reads YFSETQ. The CDR3 is made up of 14 amino acids. CDR3 residues: CASSLGGPGNTIYF. The CDR3 DNA sequence: TGCGCCAGCAGCTTGGGGGGCCCTGGAAACACCATATATTTT.

The gene calls are TRBV10-1 and TRBJ2-2, with D perhaps TRBD1 (5 bases). The CDR3 extends over 14 amino acids. CDR1 is WNHNN and CDR2 is SYGVQD in the germline V gene (reference sequence). The V gene lost 4 bases and the J gene lost 5 bases, with 11 bases spanning the gap. The CDR3 spells CASSVTRETGELFF. For the CDR3, the DNA is TGCGCCAGCAGTGTAACCAGGGAAACCGGGGAGCTGTTTTTT.

This clone appeared a single time. This chain connects TRBV23-1 to TRBJ1-4; 7 bases map to TRBD1. TRBV23-1 is an ORF, with its function uncertain. The CDR3 runs 18 residues. The J segment lost 0 bases and the V segment lost 1 base, leaving 8 bases of the junction unmatched. As DNA, the CDR3 is TGCGCCAGCAGTCAATGGGGCAGGGGGTCTGCAACTAATGAAAAACTGTTTTTT. This sequence encodes CASSQWGRGSATNEKLFF.

J is TRBJ2-7 and V is TRBV5-1, with 10 bases aligning to TRBD2. Germline trimming cut 4 bases from V and 2 bases from J; bases unmatched to any gene: 6. CDR1 and CDR2 from the germline V gene are SGHRS and YFSETQ. The CDR3 is 15 amino acids. The CDR3 reads CASSQLAGQTYEQYF. As DNA, the CDR3 is TGCGCCAGCAGCCAACTAGCGGGGCAAACCTACGAGCAGTACTTC.

This clone has a single count. The J gene is TRBJ2-3, the V gene TRBV5-4; 13 bases agree with TRBD2. The CDR3 contains 17 residues. Per germline, CDR1 SGHNT and CDR2 YYREEE (reference sequence). V lost 0 bases, J lost 3 bases, and 4 bases stayed unmatched. The CDR3 sequence is CASSLGGTSGMTDTQYF. The CDR3 bases are TGTGCCAGCAGCTTGGGTGGGACTAGCGGGATGACAGATACGCAGTATTTT.

V usage is TRBV28 and J usage is TRBJ2-4; 8 bases align to TRBD2. V shed 5 bases, J shed 8 bases, and the junction held 14 bases outside the gene matches. Looked up from germline, CDR1 is MDHEN and CDR2 is SYDVKM. CDR3 length: 16 amino acids. This chain's CDR3 is CASSNGLAGLGDIQYF. The CDR3 nucleotides read TGTGCCAGCAGTAACGGACTAGCAGGGCTTGGGGACATTCAGTACTTC.

The rearrangement uses TRBV2 and TRBJ2-5; perhaps TRBD1 as D (7 bases). CDR3 size: 14 residues. V lost 6 bases and J 1 base, leaving 12 bases between the germline ends. CDR1 is SNHLY and CDR2 is FYNNEI in the germline V gene. CDR3: CASRAGGSQETQYF. CDR3 DNA: TGTGCCAGCAGGGCAGGGGGGAGCCAAGAGACCCAGTACTTC.

The rearrangement uses TRBV28 and TRBJ1-4; D gene unclear. Germline assignment: CDR1 MDHEN and CDR2 SYDVKM. The CDR3 has 13 amino acids. V lost 2 bases, J lost 5 bases, and 6 bases lay in between. The CDR3 DNA sequence: TGTGCCAGCAGTTTAAGGTTAAATGAAAAACTGTTTTTT. Translating gives CASSLRLNEKLFF.

The chain couples TRBV5-4 to TRBJ1-6; D is undetermined. The CDR3 is 16 residues long. Trimming cost V 4 bases and J 2 bases, with 13 bases left between them. Looked up from germline, CDR1 is SGHNT and CDR2 is YYREEE (reference sequence). In nucleotides, the CDR3 is TGTGCCAGCAGCCTACTGGATGTCGCCTATAATTCACCCCTCCACTTT. It is translated as CASSLLDVAYNSPLHF.

The chain is built from TRBV10-3 and TRBJ1-2; a possible D gene is TRBD1 (6 bases). The CDR3 is made up of 13 amino acids. V was shortened by 2 bases and J by 7 bases, with 11 bases between the two germline ends. In germline, CDR1 is ENHRY, CDR2 SYGVKD. The CDR3 sequence: CAISENRVFGYTF. CDR3 nucleotides: TGTGCCATCAGTGAGAACAGGGTCTTTGGCTACACCTTC.

V and J are TRBV5-1 and TRBJ2-4; 14 nucleotides line up with TRBD2. With 7 bases clipped from V and 8 bases from J, the junction kept 11 bases outside the gene matches. This CDR3 has 16 residues. Germline V gives CDR1 SGHRS, CDR2 YFSETQ. CDR3 loop: CASSQGLAGALYIQYF. The CDR3 bases are TGCGCCAGCTCCCAGGGACTAGCGGGGGCCCTATACATTCAGTACTTC.

This clone was found once. This chain connects TRBV18 to TRBJ2-5; 16 nucleotides match TRBD2. This CDR3 has 20 amino acids. Looked up from germline, CDR1 is KGHSH and CDR2 is LQKENI. Trimming at V came to 3 bases and at J to 5 bases, leaving 15 bases not matched to a gene. The CDR3 DNA reads TGTGCCAGCTCACCTCAACCGGGACTAGCGGGAGGGGAACTCCACGAGACCCAGTACTTC. The encoded protein is CASSPQPGLAGGELHETQYF. Filled out from reference TRBV18 and TRBJ2-5, the complete variable domain reads NAGVMQNPRHLVRRRGQEARLRCSPMKGHSHVYWYRQLPEEGLKFMVYLQKENIIDESGMPKERFSAEFPKEGPSILRIQQVVRGDSAAYFCASSPQPGLAGGELHETQYFGPGTRLLVL.

V gene TRBV7-9 combines with J gene TRBJ2-3, with 7 positions matching TRBD2. The CDR3 is 15 residues long. After removal of 5 bases from V and 4 bases from J, the junction contained 9 bases not matched to a gene. The V gene's germline CDR1 is SEHNR and CDR2 FQNEAQ (reference sequence). This chain's CDR3 is CASSMGGQDADTQYF. The CDR3 DNA follows: TGTGCCAGCAGCATGGGAGGGCAAGATGCAGATACGCAGTATTTT.

V is TRBV5-1 and J is TRBJ2-2; D is undetermined. Germline V gene data show CDR1 as SGHRS and CDR2 as YFSETQ. Trimming shortened V by 4 bases and J by 4 bases, and 14 bases separated the two germline ends. The CDR3 is 15 amino acids. For the CDR3, the DNA is TGCGCCAGCAGCAATGTCCAGATGGGCACCGGGGAGCTGTTTTTT. Encoded protein: CASSNVQMGTGELFF.

The V call is TRBV2, the J call TRBJ1-5, with 8 bases identical to TRBD1. V was clipped by 6 bases and J by 3 bases; unmatched bases: 7. Per the germline V gene, CDR1 is SNHLY and CDR2 is FYNNEI. CDR3 length equals 15 residues. The CDR3: CASSGRDRNNQPQHF. The CDR3 DNA is TGTGCCAGCAGCGGGAGGGACAGGAACAATCAGCCCCAGCATTTT. The full variable domain, its missing parts supplied by reference TRBV2 and TRBJ1-5, is EPEVTQTPSHQVTQMGQEVILRCVPISNHLYFYWYRQILGQKVEFLVSFYNNEISEKSEIFDDQFSVERPDGSNFTLKIRSTKLEDSAMYFCASSGRDRNNQPQHFGDGTRLSIL.

This clone came up a few times. Here the CDR3 DNA reads TGTGCCACCCCGGACAGGGTCCATGGCTACACCTTC. Protein sequence: CATPDRVHGYTF. The chain is built from TRBV28 and TRBJ1-2; 8 bases line up with TRBD1. The ends lost 10 bases at V and 6 bases at J; junction bases unmatched: 7. The CDR3 totals 12 residues. Germline CDR1 and CDR2: MDHEN and SYDVKM.

This clone appeared a single time. The V call is TRBV11-2, the J call TRBJ2-7, with a possible D match to TRBD2 (5 bases). The CDR3 spans 17 residues. Germline V lookup: CDR1 SGHAT, CDR2 FQNNGV. Trimming left V 5 bases short and J 3 bases short, with 23 bases between. The CDR3 region is CASSLSTGREGIYEQYF. For the CDR3, the DNA is TGTGCCAGCAGCCTAAGCACCGGCCGCGAGGGCATCTACGAGCAGTACTTC.

In regard to this clone: Other DNA sequences in this specimen translate into the identical CDR3. The chain combines TRBV19 with TRBJ2-2, with TRBD2 identical over 13 bases. The CDR3 is made up of 15 amino acids. V shed 6 bases, J shed 8 bases, and the junction held 6 bases outside the gene matches. Looked up from germline, CDR1 is LNHDA and CDR2 is SQIVND (reference sequence). Written as DNA, the CDR3 is TGTGCCAGTAGCGGACTAGCGGGAGTATCTGGGGAGCTGTTTTTT. This codes for CASSGLAGVSGELFF.

The chain combines TRBV28 with TRBJ1-4; 8 positions agree with TRBD1. Germline CDR1 is MDHEN and CDR2 is SYDVKM. V lost 8 bases to trimming and J lost 6 bases; unmatched junction nucleotides: 5. The CDR3 extends over 13 amino acids. The CDR3: CASAPGGDEKLFF. The CDR3 region has the DNA TGTGCCAGCGCGCCAGGGGGCGATGAAAAACTGTTTTTT.

This chain uses TRBV10-3 with TRBJ2-2; possible D gene TRBD2, 6 bases. The CDR3 runs to 14 residues. Germline CDR1 and CDR2: ENHRY and SYGVKD. Trimming stripped 7 bases from V and 7 bases from J, with 16 bases between. CDR3 sequence: CAIKLRGNDGELFF. The DNA of the CDR3 is TGTGCCATCAAATTGCGCGGGAACGACGGGGAGCTGTTTTTT.